The T cell receptor beta chain described here comes from a study of blood T cell repertoires in COVID-19. In the study overall: Some COVID-19 samples were acute and others convalescent; all came from the United States, Italy and Spain. From T cells, B-cell-depleted T cells, or PBMCs came the material, which was cDNA or gDNA.

Germline CDR1 and CDR2: MNHEY and SMNVEV (reference sequence). This CDR3 region has 14 residues. Trimming took off 3 bases at V and 4 bases at J, with 12 bases between the two ends. Per the authors' pipeline: Nucleated cell number was recorded as an estimate derived from reference gene primer amplification. Profiled with immunoSEQ multiplex PCR; TCRdb holds only in-frame clones, not every one. V, J and clone size are taken as reported in that table, and D and trimming were inferred from the DNA itself. This repertoire shows about 160,000 clones, just under 85% found once; its top ten account for 22%.

What was sequenced was peripheral blood. This rearrangement joins TRBV27 to TRBJ1-1; D may be TRBD1 (5 bases). This receptor was identified in a woman older than 75 with acute or convalescent COVID-19. In nucleotides, the CDR3 is TGTGCCAGCAGTTTGGACCCTGGGGCCACTGAAGCTTTCTTT. Its translation: CASSLDPGATEAFF.